The T cell receptor (beta chain) described here comes from a study of blood T cells in healthy people across ages. Findings and limits, study-wide: Long-lived donors had more naive CD4+ cells and higher diversity than aged donors. A strong correlation between TCR beta diversity and naive T cell percentage was seen.

Through a sample-barcoded 5' primer and a J-beta primer mix, a second PCR was run for roughly 7 to 12 cycles. TCRdb used MiXCR to reprocess the 5' RACE reads, holding one entry per CDR3 protein. The sample comprises 650,000 to 950,000 distinct CDR3 sequences, roughly 44% of which are singletons, and 15% to 25% rests with the top ten. A note on this clonotype: Its antigen is undetermined.

PBMCs were isolated at a quantity of at least 6 million per sample. The CDR3 has 13 amino acids. Germline-derived CDR1 and CDR2 are SGHTA and FQGNSA. V was trimmed by 5 bases and J by 10 bases, leaving 17 bases between them. Sequenced sample: blood. The origin of this receptor is a man in his 60s in good health. The V gene is TRBV7-2, the J gene TRBJ1-1; D uncertain. DNA for the CDR3: TGTGCCAGCAGCAACACAGCGCTCTGGGGAGCTTTCTTT. Its protein product is CASSNTALWGAFF. The full variable domain, its missing parts supplied by reference TRBV7-2 and TRBJ1-1, is GAGVSQSPSNKVTEKGKDVELRCDPISGHTALYWYRQSLGQGLEFLIYFQGNSAPDKSGLPSDRFSAERTGGSVSTLTIQRTQQEDSAVYLCASSNTALWGAFFGQGTRLTVV.